This paragraph reports one TCR beta chain. Its antigen is unknown. No base quality information exists; no much larger clone differs at one position. The library was prepared using the immunoSEQ multiplex PCR assay. The multiplex PCR relied on a mix of 60 forward primers for TCR Vbeta segments and 13 reverse primers for TCR Jbeta segments. The CDR3 region of rearranged TCR beta genes was amplified from genomic DNA with a multiplex PCR assay. On the Illumina HiSeq System, the amplified TCR beta libraries were sequenced as 87-base-pair reads. The authors' pipeline ran thus. Across the 670 or so repertoires, a later analysis counted 80 million or so unique TCR beta chains, around 11 million of which were shared by at least two donors. A nearest-neighbor algorithm error-corrected the raw reads and collapsed the reads into unique sequences, merging closely related sequences to remove PCR and sequencing errors. Alignment of CDR3 sequences to IMGT reference sequences was used to assign V, D and J gene segments. Each retained sequence needed at least a six-nucleotide match to both a V gene segment and a J gene segment. Rearrangements were classified as productive when the CDR3 lacked stop codons and remained in frame with V and J, and all other rearrangements were classified as non-productive. CDR3 was defined by IMGT convention, running from the second conserved V-encoded cysteine to the conserved J-encoded phenylalanine. Sequences without an unambiguous match to a single V gene segment were excluded from the earlier analysis of approximately 560 of the donors. An earlier analysis of some 610 of the donors called V segments functional above 56.7% productive rearrangements and segregating when the between-donor standard deviation exceeded 5%. A statistical classification framework was developed to diagnose cytomegalovirus status using the catalog of TCR beta chain sequences. In a later analysis, TCR nucleotide sequences were compared against IMGT/GENE-DB human TR gene sequences so that V and J genes could be assigned. A later analysis assigned CDR3 sequences and most-parsimonious VDJ recombination scenarios with the TCRdist pipeline. A later analysis defined each TCR beta chain by its CDR3 amino acid sequence plus V-gene family, and excluded reads lacking a unique V-gene family. To address suspected cross-contamination and a sequencing artifact, a later analysis removed 450 to 700 highly shared, low-generation-probability nucleotide sequences. In a later analysis, a clonal expansion index for each public chain was calculated from normalized within-repertoire ranks of inferred template counts. A later analysis computed generation probabilities with a VDJ recombination model fitted to out-of-frame rearrangements, and checked the results against IGoR. Hypergeometric tests were used in a later analysis to score TCR-TCR, TCR-HLA and TCR-CMV co-occurrence, with a repertoire-size bias correction applied to the TCR pairs. False discovery rates were estimated in a later analysis by permuting HLA or CMV assignments 20 times. A later analysis grouped co-occurring TCRs with DBSCAN, adding TCRdist sequence similarity when clustering within HLA-allele-positive subsets. Co-occurrence clustering excluded repertoires with fewer than 30,000 or more than 120,000 public chains, plus five with anomalous nucleotide sharing. In TCRdb, the immuneACCESS table is reduced to in-frame sequences with V and J assigned. These tables do not hold every clone; where another copy was compared, an unresolved V gene accounts for under half, and the others remain unexplained. V and J calls plus clone size are reproduced from that table; the DNA served to infer D and trimming. The sample table records around 78,000 clones; around 82% of these occur just once. The top ten hold 0.9% to 1.2% of the sample.

The data are from a study of cytomegalovirus exposure and HLA in healthy donors (dated by TCRdb to 2017 to 2019). At the level of the whole study: In an earlier analysis of around 540 of the donors, around 290 Gb of sequence data and some 120 million unique TCR beta sequences from some 170 million T cells were reported. An early release covering some 640 HLA-typed donors comprised 250 to 350 gigabases of sequencing data and some 79 million unique TCR sequences. The genetic ancestry cluster associated with self-reported Caucasian donors included 81% of the roughly 360 genotyped donors. The study was designed to test whether signatures of past pathogen exposure could be identified by cataloging public T cell receptors. The T cell repertoires of 670 or so subjects were profiled by immunosequencing and related to cytomegalovirus serostatus. Along with the roughly 670-subject first cohort, a separate validation cohort of over 90 different subjects was used. To predict cytomegalovirus infection status, the study brought together high-throughput TCR immunosequencing, statistical association of individual TCRs with disease status, and machine learning. To study patterns of TCR occurrence, a later analysis re-analyzed previously published TCR beta repertoires from 550 to 800 donors and added high-resolution HLA genotyping. In the later analysis, no new phenotypic data were used to find candidate immune exposures; instead, reliance was placed on TCR beta sequences and their occurrence across donors. To decide whether each TCR beta V gene segment behaved as functional or pseudogenic, an earlier analysis of over 500 of the donors relied on high-throughput TCR beta sequencing. Donor age, sex, ethnicity and CMV serostatus were compiled alongside the repertoire data. A later genetic analysis took genome-wide SNP genotypes for about 55% of the roughly 700 donors and used that subset as a discovery cohort. All discovery cohort repertoires had been generated using a single sequencing platform. HLA typing covered class I and class II loci at four-digit resolution. The number of typed donors differed by locus: about 620-640 for A, B, C, DRB1 and DQB1; some 540 for DQA1; approximately 610 for DPA1; and 450 to 480 for DPB1. About 5 DR-DQ haplotypes were handled as single units for association and clustering, since linkage in the cohort was strong. Among a few hundred genotyped donors of the cohort, an average of 235,054 unique TCR beta nucleotide sequences were sequenced per donor, 15% to 20% of them non-productive.

The CDR3 runs 13 amino acids, cysteine and phenylalanine included. The CDR3 DNA has 39 bases and is translated from base 1. Taken from the germline V gene, the CDR1 and CDR2 loops are MNHNS and SASEGT. The trim is 8 bases for V and 5 bases for J, with a gap of 12 bases between the germline ends. Results the study describes overall, beyond this receptor: A few of the identified cytomegalovirus-associated TCR beta chains were confirmed in vitro to be specific for cytomegalovirus antigens. When HLA alleles, especially DR and DQ, strongly co-occurred, TCR associations were difficult to assign to individual alleles. In a later analysis, HLA-associated TCR beta chains were found to be more clonally expanded and to have lower generation probabilities than equally common non-associated chains. The cohort was sequenced for TCR beta chains only, and without alpha or paired-chain data the features that could be detected were limited. Because the 87-base-pair reads could not distinguish some IMGT-functional V segments, including TRBV6-2 and TRBV6-3, those segments were excluded. The sequencing pipeline was judged likely to have produced a cluster of highly shared sequence variants as a technical artifact. A later analysis reported that several top co-occurrence clusters appeared linked to parvovirus B19, influenza, CMV and Epstein-Barr virus. In a later analysis, most CMV-associated TCR beta chains were found to appear HLA-restricted, with HLA associations seemingly driven largely by CMV exposure. According to a later analysis, TCR association rates differed among HLA loci, with DRB1 alleles showing the most associated TCRs and HLA-C alleles showing the fewest. Broadly in line with IMGT annotations, most TCR beta V segments showed up in productive rearrangements about 90% or about 30% of the time in an earlier analysis of under 700 of the donors. Linkage disequilibrium might explain the correlated functional status among segregating V segments, but an unknown experimental factor could not be ruled out. According to a later genetic analysis, donors in an Asian-associated ancestry cluster had fewer N-insertions in productive TCRs than the roughly 660-donor mean. About 15 rarely observed V segments, including chromosome 9 orphons, were excluded from the earlier analysis of about 600 of the donors because counts were too low. It was suggested by the authors that the approach could potentially be generalized to other disease states and immunological phenotypes. A further reported finding was that TCR beta sequences accurately predicted the HLA-A and HLA-B alleles for most subjects in the first cohort. Most TCR sequences were seen in very few donors, while some public TCRs were found in many individuals. The presence/absence analyses assumed that sequencing depth was roughly uniform across donors, and that assumption may not be true. The only immune exposure information available for the cohort was CMV serostatus. In the study, around 150 TCR beta chains were listed as associated with cytomegalovirus. In both the original and validation cohorts, the classifier was reported to diagnose cytomegalovirus status with high specificity and sensitivity. In a later genetic analysis, a missense DCLRE1C variant was associated with V-gene and J-gene trimming of TCR beta chains, and the association was replicated in an independent cohort. Specific HLA alleles were associated with 16,951 TCR beta sequences at a false discovery rate of 0.05 in a later analysis. Because HLA typing was missing for some donors at each locus, association tests included only the typed subset.

The cohort was made up of 666 healthy bone marrow donors. Cohort members were all nominally healthy when sampled, although unrecorded immune exposures were likely present. The donor was CMV seronegative and was included in the group of under 450 seronegative cohort members. A peripheral blood sample was collected from each donor, and TCR beta sequencing was performed on peripheral blood mononuclear cells. The Qiagen DNeasy Blood Extraction Kit was used to extract genomic DNA from the blood cell samples. This clonotype originated in a male donor in good health and CMV-seronegative. Sequenced: PBMCs. The chain joins TRBV6-1 to TRBJ1-4; the D gene is unclear. The CDR3 sequence is CASRQSPNEKLFF. In nucleotide form, the sequence is TGTGCCAGCCGACAATCCCCCAATGAAAAACTGTTTTTT.